The clone carrying this T cell receptor (beta chain) was counted between two and nine times. This sample was included in a study of blood T cell repertoires in COVID-19. On the study more broadly: Spain, Italy and the United States supplied samples that represented acute and convalescent COVID-19. In each case, the material was cDNA or gDNA derived from T cells, B-cell-depleted T cells, or PBMCs.

Original processing methods: How many nucleated cells were present was estimated from reference gene primer amplification. Method: immunoSEQ multiplex PCR; TCRdb's copy keeps in-frame clones and lacks some. V and J calls and clone size are copied from that table; D and trimming were computed from the DNA. Of over 85,000 clones listed, about 91% are singletons. CDR1 is SGHDT, CDR2 YYEEEE, per germline. The CDR3 sequence is 14 residues long. The V gene end was trimmed by 4 bases and the J gene end by 2 bases; junction bases not matched to a gene: 2. This chain connects TRBV5-6 to TRBJ1-2, with TRBD1 matching over 10 bases. The sequencing sample was made of peripheral blood. This receptor was taken from a young man with acute or convalescent COVID-19. CDR3 sequence (DNA): TGTGCCAGCAGCCCGGGACAGGGGAACTATGGCTACACCTTC. Its protein product is CASSPGQGNYGYTF.